The table lists the clone carrying this T cell receptor (beta chain) with a count of one. The same CDR3 can be traced to other DNA sequences in this sample. These data come from a study of shared clonotypes between healthy human individuals. Germline V lookup: CDR1 SEHNR, CDR2 FQNEAQ (reference sequence). V was cut by 3 bases and J by 2 bases, with 9 bases left in between. This CDR3 has 14 residues. Authors' analysis steps: Filtering differed, since immunoSEQ gave only junction sequences and no quality scores. Assay used: immunoSEQ multiplex PCR; TCRdb lists only in-frame clones, some missing. The DNA gave D and trimming, while V, J and clone size come from that table. Of around 2.3 million clones in the sample, almost 96% were seen once.

The V and J genes are TRBV7-9 and TRBJ2-3; tentatively, D is TRBD2 (5 bases). This TCR was recovered from a man aged 18 to 35 in good health. Sequenced sample: naive CD4+ T cells sorted from blood. Subset described: CD45RA+ positively selected. The CDR3, as DNA: TGTGCCAGCAGCTTGAGCGGAAACACAGATACGCAGTATTTT. Translated, it gives CASSLSGNTDTQYF.